Listed below are T cell receptor beta chains from one sample, sequenced in a study of shared clonotypes between healthy human individuals. This table comes from immunoSEQ multiplex PCR, and its TCRdb copy is limited to in-frame clones, with some not included. The sample yields over a million clones, 75% to 80% seen once. The sample taken for sequencing was memory CD4+ T cells from PBMCs. These receptors came from a young man in good health. Some clones in this sample may be carry-over from other donors' samples. CDR3s include the opening cysteine and the closing phenylalanine or tryptophan. A D gene is named only where the DNA matches it firmly. Size values are once, few and many counts, or a class for expanded clones, and some rows have none.

V	J	D	size	CDR3	DNA
TRBV5-4	TRBJ1-2	.	.	CASSPGGLGYDGYTF	TGTGCCAGCAGCCCCGGTGGTTTGGGCTATGATGGCTACACCTTC
TRBV5-1	TRBJ2-5	TRBD1	.	CASSLRGGHQETQYF	TGCGCCAGCAGCTTGAGAGGGGGCCATCAAGAGACCCAGTACTTC
TRBV5-1	TRBJ2-7	.	.	CASSLPGALTYEQYF	TGCGCCAGCAGCTTACCGGGGGCCCTGACCTACGAGCAGTACTTC
TRBV5-1	TRBJ2-3	.	.	CASSFNGGPDTQYF	TGCGCCAGCAGCTTTAATGGGGGACCAGATACGCAGTATTTT
TRBV2	TRBJ2-2	TRBD2	few	CATDPSGVGGELFF	TGTGCCACAGACCCTAGCGGAGTCGGGGGGGAGCTGTTTTTT
TRBV5-4	TRBJ2-3	.	.	CASSLAGVADTQYF	TGTGCCAGCAGCTTGGCGGGAGTTGCCGATACGCAGTATTTT
TRBV15	TRBJ2-6	TRBD2	.	CATGLAVSGANVLTF	TGTGCCACGGGACTAGCGGTTTCTGGGGCCAACGTCCTGACTTTC
TRBV29-1	TRBJ1-1	TRBD1	few	CSGGQGLNTEAFF	TGCAGCGGTGGACAGGGGTTGAACACTGAAGCTTTCTTT
TRBV5-1	TRBJ1-4	TRBD1	.	CASSLGDRGDNEKLFF	TGCGCCAGCAGCTTGGGGGACAGGGGGGATAATGAAAAACTGTTTTTT
TRBV5-8	TRBJ1-1	.	many	CASSRRGGSNTEAFF	TGTGCCAGCAGCCGGAGGGGGGGATCGAACACTGAAGCTTTCTTT
TRBV28	TRBJ1-5	TRBD1	.	CASAPGTGVQPQHF	TGTGCCAGCGCCCCAGGGACAGGGGTCCAGCCCCAGCATTTT
TRBV18	TRBJ1-2	.	.	CASSPQGDYGYTF	TGTGCCAGCTCACCACAGGGAGACTATGGCTACACCTTC
TRBV30	TRBJ2-2	.	.	CAWTNTGELFF	TGTGCCTGGACTAACACCGGGGAGCTGTTTTTT
TRBV5-1	TRBJ2-3	TRBD2	.	CASSLPLAESTDTQYF	TGCGCCAGCAGCTTGCCCCTAGCGGAAAGCACAGATACGCAGTATTTT
TRBV4-3	TRBJ2-1	TRBD2	.	CASSQEVRLAGGEQFF	TGCGCCAGCAGCCAAGAAGTAAGACTAGCGGGAGGTGAGCAGTTCTTC
TRBV9	TRBJ2-1	.	.	CASSVQGASYNEQFF	TGTGCCAGCAGCGTGCAGGGCGCGTCCTACAATGAGCAGTTCTTC
TRBV4-3	TRBJ2-5	TRBD2	.	CASSQIAGETQYF	TGCGCCAGCAGCCAAATAGCGGGAGAGACCCAGTACTTC
TRBV27	TRBJ1-2	TRBD1	.	CASSPNPGQGVLRYGYTF	TGTGCCAGCAGTCCAAACCCGGGACAGGGGGTCTTAAGATATGGCTACACCTTC
TRBV5-4	TRBJ1-1	.	.	CASIKQGGNTEAFF	TGTGCCAGCATCAAACAGGGTGGTAACACTGAAGCTTTCTTT
TRBV2	TRBJ2-2	TRBD1	few	CASSEWGQGEGKLFF	TGTGCCAGCAGTGAATGGGGACAGGGTGAGGGGAAGCTGTTTTTT
TRBV6-1	TRBJ1-1	.	few	CASDSQGSNTEAFF	TGTGCCAGCGACTCCCAGGGGTCAAACACTGAAGCTTTCTTT
TRBV29-1	TRBJ1-1	.	.	CSALGEFGGEAFF	TGCAGCGCCCTCGGAGAGTTTGGGGGTGAAGCTTTCTTT
TRBV28	TRBJ2-3	TRBD1	.	CASRGRDRPLDTQYF	TGTGCCAGCAGGGGAAGGGACAGGCCTCTAGATACGCAGTATTTT
TRBV27	TRBJ2-1	TRBD2	few	CASSSSWTSGTEQFF	TGTGCCAGCAGTTCCTCCTGGACTAGCGGGACCGAGCAGTTCTTC
TRBV27	TRBJ2-7	.	.	CASSFTASYEQYF	TGTGCCAGCAGTTTTACAGCTTCCTACGAGCAGTACTTC
TRBV4-2	TRBJ2-7	TRBD2	.	CASSQERRNLAGTYEQYF	TGTGCCAGCAGCCAAGAACGCAGAAATCTAGCGGGAACTTACGAGCAGTACTTC
TRBV29-1	TRBJ2-7	.	.	CSVVGSASSYEQYF	TGCAGCGTTGTAGGATCGGCCAGTTCCTACGAGCAGTACTTC
TRBV5-1	TRBJ1-1	.	few	CASRYDGNTEAFF	TGCGCCAGCAGGTACGACGGGAACACTGAAGCTTTCTTT
TRBV28	TRBJ1-5	.	.	CASRPLRDGLYQPQHF	TGTGCCAGCAGACCTCTCCGGGACGGTCTTTATCAGCCCCAGCATTTT
TRBV27	TRBJ2-7	.	.	CASSLLGAGSREQYF	TGTGCCAGCAGTTTATTGGGGGCCGGCTCGCGGGAGCAGTACTTC
TRBV28	TRBJ2-5	.	.	CASSSSGILEETQYF	TGTGCCAGCAGTTCCTCCGGGATACTCGAAGAGACCCAGTACTTC
TRBV6-1	TRBJ1-5	.	.	CASNTPTAANQPQHF	TGTGCCAGCAATACCCCAACGGCGGCAAATCAGCCCCAGCATTTT
TRBV28	TRBJ2-7	TRBD1	once	CASSGGQLYEQYF	TGTGCCAGCAGTGGGGGACAGCTCTACGAGCAGTACTTC
TRBV9	TRBJ2-3	TRBD1	.	CASSVAPTGGKDTQYF	TGTGCCAGCAGCGTAGCCCCGACAGGGGGTAAAGATACGCAGTATTTT
TRBV6-1	TRBJ2-1	.	.	CATGVDTEYNEQFF	TGTGCCACTGGGGTGGACACTGAGTACAATGAGCAGTTCTTC
TRBV25-1	TRBJ2-5	.	.	CASTGHQETQYF	TGTGCCAGCACCGGACACCAAGAGACCCAGTACTTC
TRBV7-9	TRBJ2-1	.	.	CASSSGQGSYNEQFF	TGTGCCAGCAGCTCCGGGCAGGGGTCCTACAATGAGCAGTTCTTC
TRBV4-1	TRBJ1-2	.	.	CASVAGPPNYGYTF	TGCGCCAGCGTGGCAGGGCCCCCTAACTATGGCTACACCTTC
TRBV7-8	TRBJ2-1	TRBD2	.	CASSPPGSGRSHEQFF	TGTGCCAGCAGCCCCCCCGGTAGCGGGAGAAGTCATGAGCAGTTCTTC
TRBV5-1	TRBJ2-3	.	.	CASSFGASPGSGTQYF	TGCGCCAGCAGCTTCGGGGCTAGCCCAGGGAGCGGAACGCAGTATTTT
TRBV19	TRBJ1-4	.	.	CASSLRTPNEKLFF	TGTGCCAGTAGCCTCAGGACTCCAAATGAAAAACTGTTTTTT
TRBV18	TRBJ2-7	TRBD1	few	CASSPPGQRGHEQYF	TGTGCCAGCTCACCCCCGGGACAGCGTGGGCACGAGCAGTACTTC
TRBV2	TRBJ1-1	.	few	CASSDWENTEAFF	TGTGCCAGCAGTGATTGGGAAAACACTGAAGCTTTCTTT
TRBV2	TRBJ2-6	.	.	CASSGLGPGANVLTF	TGTGCCAGTTCTGGTCTTGGTCCTGGGGCCAACGTCCTGACTTTC
TRBV30	TRBJ2-7	.	.	CAWSYSVTFGEQYF	TGTGCCTGGAGTTATAGTGTGACCTTCGGCGAGCAGTACTTC
TRBV7-7	TRBJ2-1	.	.	CASSLGFVAGMSNEQFF	TGTGCCAGCAGCTTAGGATTTGTGGCGGGAATGTCCAATGAGCAGTTCTTC
TRBV5-6	TRBJ2-1	.	.	CASFGVSSYNEQFF	TGTGCCAGTTTCGGGGTAAGCTCCTACAATGAGCAGTTCTTC
TRBV4-1	TRBJ2-3	.	.	CASSAQGQRADTQYF	TGCGCCAGCAGCGCCCAAGGCCAGCGGGCAGATACGCAGTATTTT
TRBV28	TRBJ1-1	TRBD1	.	CASSLDRGNSFF	TGTGCCAGCAGTTTAGACAGGGGTAACTCTTTCTTT
TRBV7-9	TRBJ1-2	TRBD1	few	CASSLPRDSLHRYTF	TGTGCCAGCAGCTTACCGCGGGACAGCTTACACCGCTACACCTTC
TRBV27	TRBJ2-7	TRBD2	.	CASSLSLAGLPNEQYF	TGTGCCAGCAGTTTAAGTCTAGCGGGACTTCCGAACGAGCAGTACTTC
TRBV4-2	TRBJ1-4	.	.	CASSQGGSDEKLFF	TGTGCCAGCAGCCAAGGGGGCTCTGATGAAAAACTGTTTTTT
TRBV4-3	TRBJ1-2	.	.	CASSQGKSTNGYTF	TGCGCCAGCAGCCAAGGAAAGAGCACCAATGGCTACACCTTC
TRBV7-9	TRBJ2-3	.	.	CASSSRATDTQYF	TGTGCCAGCAGTTCGAGGGCCACAGATACGCAGTATTTT
TRBV25-1	TRBJ2-2	.	.	CASSEKRDTGELFF	TGTGCCAGCAGTGAAAAGCGGGACACCGGGGAGCTGTTTTTT